The entry that follows covers one TCR beta chain sequence. This CDR3 has 14 amino acids. V was pared by 0 bases and J by 8 bases, with 13 bases between. Looked up from germline, CDR1 is MGHRA and CDR2 is YSYEKL. The sample is drawn from a study of T cell repertoires in cytomegalovirus infection. Using its own MiXCR run on the reads, TCRdb lists one record per CDR3 protein. This sample has 350,000 to 500,000 distinct CDR3 sequences; roughly 30% occur once, and the top ten carry around 13%. The clonotype was recovered from a human donor in good health (CMV status not recorded). Some clones in this sample may be carry-over from other donors' samples. The chain recombines TRBV4-1 with TRBJ1-1, with unresolved D. The sample comprised PBMCs. This chain's CDR3 is CASSQEEGWLEAFF. The CDR3 DNA sequence: TGCGCCAGCAGCCAAGAAGAGGGATGGTTGGAAGCTTTCTTT.